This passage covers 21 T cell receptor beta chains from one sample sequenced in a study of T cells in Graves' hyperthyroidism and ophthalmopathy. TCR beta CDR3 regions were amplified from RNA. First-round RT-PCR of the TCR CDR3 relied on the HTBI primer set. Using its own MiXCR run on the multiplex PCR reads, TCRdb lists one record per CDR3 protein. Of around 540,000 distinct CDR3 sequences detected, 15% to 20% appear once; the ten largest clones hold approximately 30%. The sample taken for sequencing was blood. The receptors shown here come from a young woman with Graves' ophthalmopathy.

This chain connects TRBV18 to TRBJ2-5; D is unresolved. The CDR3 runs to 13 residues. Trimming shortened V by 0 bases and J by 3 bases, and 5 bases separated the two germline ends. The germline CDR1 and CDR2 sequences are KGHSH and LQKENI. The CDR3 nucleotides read TGTGCCAGCTCACCACCCCCCAAAGAGACCCAGTACTTC. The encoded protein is CASSPPPKETQYF.

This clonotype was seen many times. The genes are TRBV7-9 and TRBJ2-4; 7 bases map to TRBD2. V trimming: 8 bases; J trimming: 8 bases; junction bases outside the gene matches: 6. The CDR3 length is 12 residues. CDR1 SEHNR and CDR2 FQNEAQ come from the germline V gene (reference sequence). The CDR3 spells CASSRGVDIQYF. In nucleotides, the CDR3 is TGTGCCAGCTCACGGGGGGTAGACATTCAGTACTTC.

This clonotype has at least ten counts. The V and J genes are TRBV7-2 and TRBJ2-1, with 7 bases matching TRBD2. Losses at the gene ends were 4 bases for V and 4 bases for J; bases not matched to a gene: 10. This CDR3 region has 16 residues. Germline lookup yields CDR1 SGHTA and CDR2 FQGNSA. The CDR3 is CASSWDLAARYNEQFF. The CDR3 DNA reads TGTGCCAGCAGCTGGGATCTAGCGGCTAGATACAATGAGCAGTTCTTC.

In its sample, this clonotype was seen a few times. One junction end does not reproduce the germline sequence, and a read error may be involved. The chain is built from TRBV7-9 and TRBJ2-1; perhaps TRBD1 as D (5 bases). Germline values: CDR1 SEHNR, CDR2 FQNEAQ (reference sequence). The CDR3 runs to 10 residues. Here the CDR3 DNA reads TGTGCCAGCTCGGACAATCATCCGTACTTC. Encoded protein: CASSDNHPYF. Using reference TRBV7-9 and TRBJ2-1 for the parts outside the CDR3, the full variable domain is DTGVSQNPRHKITKRGQNVTFRCDPISEHNRLYWYRQTLGQGPEFLTYFQNEAQLEKSRLLSDRFSAERPKGSFSTLEIQRTEQGDSAMYLCASSDNHPYFGPGTRLTVL.

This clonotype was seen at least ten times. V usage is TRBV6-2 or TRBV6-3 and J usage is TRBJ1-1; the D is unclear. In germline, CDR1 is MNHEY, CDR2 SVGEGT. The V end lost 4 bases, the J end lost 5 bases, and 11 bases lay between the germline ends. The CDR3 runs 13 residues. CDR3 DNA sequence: TGTGCCAGCAGTTTTATCGGCAGTACTGAAGCTTTCTTT. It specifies CASSFIGSTEAFF.

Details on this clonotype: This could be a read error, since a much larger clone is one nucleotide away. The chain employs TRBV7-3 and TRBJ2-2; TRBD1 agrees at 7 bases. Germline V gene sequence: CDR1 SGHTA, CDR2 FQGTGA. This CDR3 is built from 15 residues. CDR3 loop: CVSTRQPGGTGELFF. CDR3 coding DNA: TGTGTCAGCACTCGACAGCCAGGGGGCACCGGGGAGCTGTTTTTT.

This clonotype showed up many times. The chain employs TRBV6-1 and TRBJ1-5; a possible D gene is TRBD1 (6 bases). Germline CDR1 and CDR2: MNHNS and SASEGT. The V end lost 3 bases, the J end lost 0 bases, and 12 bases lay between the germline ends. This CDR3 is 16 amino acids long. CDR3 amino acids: CASSEDSTVSNQPQHF. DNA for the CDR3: TGTGCCAGCAGTGAGGACAGCACAGTTAGCAATCAGCCCCAGCATTTT.

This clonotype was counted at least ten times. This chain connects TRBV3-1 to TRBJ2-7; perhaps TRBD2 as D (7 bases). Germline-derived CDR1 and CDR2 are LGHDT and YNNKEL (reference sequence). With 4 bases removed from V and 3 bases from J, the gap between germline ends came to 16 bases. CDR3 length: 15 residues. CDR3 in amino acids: CASSPLAGAIYEQYF. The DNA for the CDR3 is TGTGCCAGCAGCCCATTGGCGGGGGCTATCTACGAGCAGTACTTC.

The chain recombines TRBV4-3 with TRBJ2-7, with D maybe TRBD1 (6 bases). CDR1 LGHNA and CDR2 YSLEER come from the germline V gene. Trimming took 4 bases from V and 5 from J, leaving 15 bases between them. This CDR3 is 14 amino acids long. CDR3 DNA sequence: TGCGCCAGCAGCCCACAGGGAGCTCTCCACGAGCAGTACTTC. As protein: CASSPQGALHEQYF.

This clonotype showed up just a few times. This CDR3 reads CASSPTSGTSSYNEQFF. CDR3 DNA sequence: TGTGCCAGCAGTCCCACTAGCGGCACCAGCTCCTACAATGAGCAGTTCTTC. The chain recombines TRBV6-1 with TRBJ2-1, with TRBD2 matching 8 bases. J was trimmed by 0 bases and V by 5 bases; bases with no gene match: 9. This CDR3 is 17 amino acids long. CDR1 and CDR2 from the germline V gene are MNHNS and SASEGT.

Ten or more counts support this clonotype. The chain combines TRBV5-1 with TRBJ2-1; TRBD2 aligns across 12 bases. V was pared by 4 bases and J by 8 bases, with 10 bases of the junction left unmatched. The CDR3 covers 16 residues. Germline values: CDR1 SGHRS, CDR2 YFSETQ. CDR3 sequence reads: CASSTGTSGPLDEQFF. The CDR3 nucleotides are TGCGCCAGCAGCACGGGGACTAGCGGGCCTTTAGATGAGCAGTTCTTC.

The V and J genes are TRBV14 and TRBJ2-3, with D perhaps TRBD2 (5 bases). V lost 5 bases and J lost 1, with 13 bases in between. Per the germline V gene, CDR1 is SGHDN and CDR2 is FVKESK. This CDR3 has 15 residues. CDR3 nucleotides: TGTGCCAGCAGCTGGGGAGCGGAAGGCACAGATACGCAGTATTTT. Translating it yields CASSWGAEGTDTQYF.

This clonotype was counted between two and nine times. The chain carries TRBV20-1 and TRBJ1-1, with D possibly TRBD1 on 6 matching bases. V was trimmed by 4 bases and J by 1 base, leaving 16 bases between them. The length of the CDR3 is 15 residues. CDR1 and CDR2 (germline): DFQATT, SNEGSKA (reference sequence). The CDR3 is CSATPRRTENTEAFF. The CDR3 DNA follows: TGCAGTGCTACCCCGCGGCGGACAGAGAACACTGAAGCTTTCTTT.

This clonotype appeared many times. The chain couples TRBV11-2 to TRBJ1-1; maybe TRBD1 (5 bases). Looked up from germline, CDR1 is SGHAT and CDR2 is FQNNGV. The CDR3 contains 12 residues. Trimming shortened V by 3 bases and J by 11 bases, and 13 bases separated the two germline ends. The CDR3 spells CASSLPGRGAFF. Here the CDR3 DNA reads TGTGCCAGCAGCTTGCCGGGGCGGGGGGCTTTCTTT.

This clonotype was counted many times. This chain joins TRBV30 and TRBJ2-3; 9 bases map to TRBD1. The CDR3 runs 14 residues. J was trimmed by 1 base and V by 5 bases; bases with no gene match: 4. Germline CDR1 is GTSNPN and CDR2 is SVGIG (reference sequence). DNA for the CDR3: TGTGCCTGGGCCCGGACAGGGGGCACAGATACGCAGTATTTT. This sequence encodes CAWARTGGTDTQYF. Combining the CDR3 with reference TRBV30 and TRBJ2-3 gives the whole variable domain SQTIHQWPATLVQPVGSPLSLECTVEGTSNPNLYWYRQAAGRGLQLLFYSVGIGQISSEVPQNLSASRPQDRQFILSSKKLLLSDSGFYLCAWARTGGTDTQYFGPGTRLTVL.

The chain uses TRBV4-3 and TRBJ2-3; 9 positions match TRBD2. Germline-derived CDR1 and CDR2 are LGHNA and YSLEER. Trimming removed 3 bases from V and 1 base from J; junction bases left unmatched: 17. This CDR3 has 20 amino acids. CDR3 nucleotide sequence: TGCGCCAGCAGCCAGGCCGGGCTAGCGGGAATATTTTGGGGCACAGATACGCAGTATTTT. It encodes CASSQAGLAGIFWGTDTQYF.

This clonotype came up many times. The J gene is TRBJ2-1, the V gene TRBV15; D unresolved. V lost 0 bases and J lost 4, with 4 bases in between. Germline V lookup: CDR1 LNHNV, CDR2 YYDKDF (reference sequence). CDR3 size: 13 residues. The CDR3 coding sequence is TGTGCCACCAGCAGAGATACGTACAATGAGCAGTTCTTC. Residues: CATSRDTYNEQFF.

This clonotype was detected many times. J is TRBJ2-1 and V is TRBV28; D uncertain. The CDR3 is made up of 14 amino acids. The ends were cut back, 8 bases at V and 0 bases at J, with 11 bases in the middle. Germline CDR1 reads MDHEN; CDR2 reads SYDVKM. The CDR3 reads CASFDQSSYNEQFF. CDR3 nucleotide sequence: TGTGCCAGCTTCGACCAGAGCTCCTACAATGAGCAGTTCTTC.

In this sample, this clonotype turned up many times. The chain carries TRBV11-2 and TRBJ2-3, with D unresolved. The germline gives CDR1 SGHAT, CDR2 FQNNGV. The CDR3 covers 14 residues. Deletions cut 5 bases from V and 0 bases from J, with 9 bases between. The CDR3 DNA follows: TGTGCCAGCAGCCCATCTTACAGCACAGATACGCAGTATTTT. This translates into CASSPSYSTDTQYF.

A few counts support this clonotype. The CDR3 loop reads CSAGRRVGEKLFF. The CDR3 DNA sequence: TGCAGTGCTGGGAGGAGGGTGGGGGAAAAACTGTTTTTT. The gene calls are TRBV20-1 and TRBJ1-4; D call uncertain. Per the germline V gene, CDR1 is DFQATT and CDR2 is SNEGSKA (reference sequence). The CDR3 has 13 amino acids. The ends were cut back, 5 bases at V and 8 bases at J, with 15 bases in the middle.

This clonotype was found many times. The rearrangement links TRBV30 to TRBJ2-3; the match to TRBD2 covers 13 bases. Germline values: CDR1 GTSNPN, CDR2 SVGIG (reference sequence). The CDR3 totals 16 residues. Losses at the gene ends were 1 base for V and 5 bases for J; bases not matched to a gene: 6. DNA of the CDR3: TGTGCCTGGAGTGCCTCGGGACTAGCGGGAAAAGATACGCAGTATTTT. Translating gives CAWSASGLAGKDTQYF.